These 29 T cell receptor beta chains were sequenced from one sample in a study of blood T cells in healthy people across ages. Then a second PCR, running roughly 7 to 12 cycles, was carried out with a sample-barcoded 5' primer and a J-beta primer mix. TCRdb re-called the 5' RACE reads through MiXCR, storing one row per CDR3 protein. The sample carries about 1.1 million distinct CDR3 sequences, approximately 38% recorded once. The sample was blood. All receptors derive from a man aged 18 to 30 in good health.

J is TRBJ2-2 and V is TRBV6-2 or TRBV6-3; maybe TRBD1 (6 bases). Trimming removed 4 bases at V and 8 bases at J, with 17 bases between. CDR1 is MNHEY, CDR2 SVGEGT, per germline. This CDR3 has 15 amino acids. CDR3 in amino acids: CASSSIQGRVGELFF. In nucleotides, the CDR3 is TGTGCCAGCAGTTCGATACAGGGTCGGGTAGGGGAGCTGTTTTTT.

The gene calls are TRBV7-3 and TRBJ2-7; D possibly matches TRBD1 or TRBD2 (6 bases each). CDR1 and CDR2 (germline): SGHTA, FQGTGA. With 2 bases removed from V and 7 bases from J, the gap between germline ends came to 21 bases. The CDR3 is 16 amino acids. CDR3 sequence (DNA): TGTGCCAGCAGCTTATACAGGGCGGGGTTATACAATGAGCAGTACTTC. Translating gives CASSLYRAGLYNEQYF.

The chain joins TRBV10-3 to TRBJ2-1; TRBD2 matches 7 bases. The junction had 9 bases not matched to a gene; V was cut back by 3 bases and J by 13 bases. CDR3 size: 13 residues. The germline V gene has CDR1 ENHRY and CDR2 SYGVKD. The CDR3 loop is CAISERGDETQFF. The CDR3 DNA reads TGTGCCATCAGTGAACGGGGGGACGAGACCCAGTTCTTC.

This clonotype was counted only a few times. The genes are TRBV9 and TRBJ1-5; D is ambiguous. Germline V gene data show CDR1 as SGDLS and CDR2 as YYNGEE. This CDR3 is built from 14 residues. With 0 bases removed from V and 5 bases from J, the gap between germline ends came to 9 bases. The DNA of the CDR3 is TGTGCCAGCAGCGTAGATTCTGGGTATCAGCCCCAGCATTTT. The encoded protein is CASSVDSGYQPQHF.

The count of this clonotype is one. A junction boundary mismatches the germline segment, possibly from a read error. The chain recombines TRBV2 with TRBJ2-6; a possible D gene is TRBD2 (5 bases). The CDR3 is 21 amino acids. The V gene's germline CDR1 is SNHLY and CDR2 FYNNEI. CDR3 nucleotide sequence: TGCGCCAGCAAGTTTCGTGCCTTAGGGCGTCGGGGAGACTCTGGGGCCAACGTCCTGACTTTC. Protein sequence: CASKFRALGRRGDSGANVLTF.

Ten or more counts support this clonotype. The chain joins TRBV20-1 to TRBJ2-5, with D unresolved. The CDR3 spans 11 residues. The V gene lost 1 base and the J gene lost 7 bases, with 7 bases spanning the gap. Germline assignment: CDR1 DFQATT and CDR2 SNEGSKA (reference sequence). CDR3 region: CSARGPGTQYF. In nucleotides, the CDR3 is TGCAGTGCTAGAGGACCCGGGACCCAGTACTTC.

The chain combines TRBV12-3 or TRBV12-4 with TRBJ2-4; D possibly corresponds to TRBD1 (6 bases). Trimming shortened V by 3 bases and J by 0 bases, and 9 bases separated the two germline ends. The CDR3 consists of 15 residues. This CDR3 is CASSLRGLAKNIQYF. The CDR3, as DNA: TGTGCCAGCAGTTTGAGGGGGTTAGCCAAAAACATTCAGTACTTC.

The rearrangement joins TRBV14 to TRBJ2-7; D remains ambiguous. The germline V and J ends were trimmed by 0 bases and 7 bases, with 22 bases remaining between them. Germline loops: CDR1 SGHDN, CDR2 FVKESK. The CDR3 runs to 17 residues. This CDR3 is CASSQDSGPLSYNEQYF. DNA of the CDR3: TGTGCCAGCAGCCAAGACTCGGGTCCACTTTCCTACAATGAGCAGTACTTC.

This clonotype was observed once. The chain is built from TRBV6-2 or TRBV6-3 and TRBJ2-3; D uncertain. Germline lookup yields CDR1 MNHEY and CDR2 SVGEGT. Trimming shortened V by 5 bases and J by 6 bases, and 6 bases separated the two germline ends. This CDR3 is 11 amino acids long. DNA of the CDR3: TGTGCCAGCAGTACCGTGGATACGCAGTATTTT. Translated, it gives CASSTVDTQYF.

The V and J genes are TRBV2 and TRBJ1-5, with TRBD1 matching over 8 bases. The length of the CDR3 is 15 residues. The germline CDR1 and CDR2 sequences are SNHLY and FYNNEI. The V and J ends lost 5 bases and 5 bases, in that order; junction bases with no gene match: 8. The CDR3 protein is CASSTDRGRYQPQHF. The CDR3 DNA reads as TGTGCCAGCAGTACCGACAGGGGACGTTATCAGCCCCAGCATTTT.

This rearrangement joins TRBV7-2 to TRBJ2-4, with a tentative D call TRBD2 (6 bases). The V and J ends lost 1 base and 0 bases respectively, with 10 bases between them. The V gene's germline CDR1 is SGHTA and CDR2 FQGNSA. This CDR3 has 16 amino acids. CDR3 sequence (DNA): TGTGCCAGCAGCTTAGTCTCGGGGGTAGCCAAAAACATTCAGTACTTC. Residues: CASSLVSGVAKNIQYF.

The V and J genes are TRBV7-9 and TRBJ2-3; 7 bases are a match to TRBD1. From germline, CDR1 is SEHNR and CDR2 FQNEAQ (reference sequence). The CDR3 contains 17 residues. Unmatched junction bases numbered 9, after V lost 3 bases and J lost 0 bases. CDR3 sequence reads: CASSFAGGKSSTDTQYF. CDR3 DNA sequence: TGTGCCAGCAGCTTCGCAGGGGGAAAATCTAGCACAGATACGCAGTATTTT.

CDR3 DNA sequence: TGTGCCAGCAGCTTAGGGGATGGTACTGGGGCGGATTCAACTAATGAAAAACTGTTTTTT. It is translated as CASSLGDGTGADSTNEKLFF. This rearrangement joins TRBV7-9 to TRBJ1-4, with D perhaps TRBD1 (5 bases). Trimming removed 1 base at V and 0 bases at J, with 21 bases between. This CDR3 contains 20 residues. Looked up from germline, CDR1 is SEHNR and CDR2 is FQNEAQ (reference sequence).

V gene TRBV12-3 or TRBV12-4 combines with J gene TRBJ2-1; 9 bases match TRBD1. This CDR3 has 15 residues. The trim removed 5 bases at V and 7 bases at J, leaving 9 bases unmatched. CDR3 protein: CASSKPGTGSNEQFF. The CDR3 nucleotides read TGTGCCAGCAGTAAACCAGGGACAGGGTCAAATGAGCAGTTCTTC.

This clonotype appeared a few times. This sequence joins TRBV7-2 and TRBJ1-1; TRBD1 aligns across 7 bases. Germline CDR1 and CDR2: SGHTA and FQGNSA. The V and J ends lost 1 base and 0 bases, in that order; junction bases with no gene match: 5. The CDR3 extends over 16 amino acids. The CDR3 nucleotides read TGTGCCAGCAGCTTAGAGGGCAGGGGGATGAACACTGAAGCTTTCTTT. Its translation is CASSLEGRGMNTEAFF.

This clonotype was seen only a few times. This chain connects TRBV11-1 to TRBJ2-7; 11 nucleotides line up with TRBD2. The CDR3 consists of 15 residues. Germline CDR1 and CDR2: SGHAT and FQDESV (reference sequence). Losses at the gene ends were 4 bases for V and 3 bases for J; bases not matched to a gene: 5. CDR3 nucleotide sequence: TGTGCCAGCAGCTATCTAGCGGGGGGCGTCTACGAGCAGTACTTC. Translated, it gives CASSYLAGGVYEQYF.

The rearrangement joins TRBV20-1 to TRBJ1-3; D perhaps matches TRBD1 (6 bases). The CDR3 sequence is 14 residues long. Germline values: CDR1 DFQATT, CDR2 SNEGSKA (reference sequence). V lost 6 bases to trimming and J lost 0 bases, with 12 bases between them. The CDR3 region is CSANTGFSGNTIYF. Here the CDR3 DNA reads TGCAGTGCAAACACAGGGTTCTCTGGAAACACCATATATTTT.

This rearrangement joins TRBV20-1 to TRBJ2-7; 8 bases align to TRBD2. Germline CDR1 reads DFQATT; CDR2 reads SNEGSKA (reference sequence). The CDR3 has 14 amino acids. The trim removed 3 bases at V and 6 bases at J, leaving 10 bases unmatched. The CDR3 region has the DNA TGCAGTGCTAGGGTAGCGGGATTGTCGGCCGAGCAGTACTTC. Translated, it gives CSARVAGLSAEQYF.

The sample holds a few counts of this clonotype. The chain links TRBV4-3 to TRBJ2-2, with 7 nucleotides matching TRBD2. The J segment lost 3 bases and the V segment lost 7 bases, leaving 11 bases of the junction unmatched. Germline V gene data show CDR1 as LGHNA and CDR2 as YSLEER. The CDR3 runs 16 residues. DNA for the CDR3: TGCGCCAGCACCCGAGATCCAGGGAGGGACACCGGGGAGCTGTTTTTT. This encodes CASTRDPGRDTGELFF.

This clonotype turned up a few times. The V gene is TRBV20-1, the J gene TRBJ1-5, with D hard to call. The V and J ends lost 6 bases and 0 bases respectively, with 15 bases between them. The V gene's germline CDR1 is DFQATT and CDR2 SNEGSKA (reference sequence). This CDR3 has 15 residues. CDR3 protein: CSANDGDYSNQPQHF. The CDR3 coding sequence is TGCAGTGCGAACGACGGGGATTATAGCAATCAGCCCCAGCATTTT.

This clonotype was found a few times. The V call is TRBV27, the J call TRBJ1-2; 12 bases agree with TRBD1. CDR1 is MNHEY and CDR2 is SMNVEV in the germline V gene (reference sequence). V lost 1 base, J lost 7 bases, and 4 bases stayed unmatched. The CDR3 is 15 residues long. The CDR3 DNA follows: TGTGCCAGCAGTTTATTGGGACAGGGGGCGAGTGGCTACACCTTC. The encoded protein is CASSLLGQGASGYTF.

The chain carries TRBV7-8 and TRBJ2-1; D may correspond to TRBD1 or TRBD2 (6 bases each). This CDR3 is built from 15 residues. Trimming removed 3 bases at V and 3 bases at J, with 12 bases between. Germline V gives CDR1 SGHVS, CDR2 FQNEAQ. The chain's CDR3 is CASSFWGADYNEQFF. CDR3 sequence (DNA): TGTGCCAGCAGCTTTTGGGGGGCCGACTACAATGAGCAGTTCTTC.

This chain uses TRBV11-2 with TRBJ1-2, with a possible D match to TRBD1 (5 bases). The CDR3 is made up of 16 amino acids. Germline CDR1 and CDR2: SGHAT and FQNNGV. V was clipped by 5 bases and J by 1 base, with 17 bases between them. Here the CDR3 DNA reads TGTGCCAGCAGCGAAAACCGGGACCTATTTAACTATGGCTACACCTTC. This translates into CASSENRDLFNYGYTF.

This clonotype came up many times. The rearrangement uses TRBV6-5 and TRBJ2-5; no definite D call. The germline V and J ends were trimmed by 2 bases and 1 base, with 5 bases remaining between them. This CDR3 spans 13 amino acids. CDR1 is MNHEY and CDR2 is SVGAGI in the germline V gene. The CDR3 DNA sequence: TGTGCCAGCAGTTACGTTTCCCAAGAGACCCAGTACTTC. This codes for CASSYVSQETQYF.

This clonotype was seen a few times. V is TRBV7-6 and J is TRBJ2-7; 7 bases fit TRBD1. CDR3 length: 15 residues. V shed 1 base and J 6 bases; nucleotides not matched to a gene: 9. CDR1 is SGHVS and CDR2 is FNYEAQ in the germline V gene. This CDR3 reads CASSLESGGISEQYF. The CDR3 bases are TGTGCCAGCAGCTTAGAGTCAGGGGGAATCTCCGAGCAGTACTTC.

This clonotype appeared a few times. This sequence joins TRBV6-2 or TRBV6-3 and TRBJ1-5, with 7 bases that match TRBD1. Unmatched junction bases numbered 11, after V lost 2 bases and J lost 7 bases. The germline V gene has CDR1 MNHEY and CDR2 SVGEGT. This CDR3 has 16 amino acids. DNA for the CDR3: TGTGCCAGCAGTTACGCCTACGGGACAGCCGAGCAGCCCCAGCATTTT. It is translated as CASSYAYGTAEQPQHF.

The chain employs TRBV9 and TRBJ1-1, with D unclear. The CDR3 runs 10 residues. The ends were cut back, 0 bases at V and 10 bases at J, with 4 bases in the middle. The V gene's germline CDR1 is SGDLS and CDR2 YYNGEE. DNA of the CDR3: TGTGCCAGCAGCGTAGGCCCAGCTTTCTTT. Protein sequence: CASSVGPAFF.

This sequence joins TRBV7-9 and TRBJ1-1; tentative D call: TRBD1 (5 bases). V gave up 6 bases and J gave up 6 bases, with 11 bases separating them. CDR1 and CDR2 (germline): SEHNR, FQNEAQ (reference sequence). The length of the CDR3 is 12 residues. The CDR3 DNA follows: TGTGCCAGCAGGGGCGGGGGAGCTGAAGCTTTCTTT. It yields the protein CASRGGGAEAFF. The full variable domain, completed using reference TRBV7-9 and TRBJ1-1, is DTGVSQNPRHKITKRGQNVTFRCDPISEHNRLYWYRQTLGQGPEFLTYFQNEAQLEKSRLLSDRFSAERPKGSFSTLEIQRTEQGDSAMYLCASRGGGAEAFFGQGTRLTVV.

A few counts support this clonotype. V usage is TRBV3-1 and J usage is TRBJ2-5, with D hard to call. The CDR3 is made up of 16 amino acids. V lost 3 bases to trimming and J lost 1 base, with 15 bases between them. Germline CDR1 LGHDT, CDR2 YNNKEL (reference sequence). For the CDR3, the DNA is TGTGCCAGCAGCCAGTCCTACAGAGTCTTCCAAGAGACCCAGTACTTC. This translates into CASSQSYRVFQETQYF.